This T cell receptor (beta chain) was captured by sequencing in a study of blood T cell repertoires in COVID-19. Germline CDR1 MDHEN, CDR2 SYDVKM. The CDR3 sequence is 15 residues long. Trimming took off 3 bases at V and 0 bases at J, with 9 bases between the two ends. In the study's own analysis: Reference gene primer amplification gave estimated nucleated cell counts. Produced via immunoSEQ multiplex PCR; TCRdb's table is partial and in-frame only. That table gives V, J and clone size, and the DNA gave D and trimming. This sample has 30,000 to 35,000 clones, with roughly 80% found just once. The chain employs TRBV28 and TRBJ2-1, with no clear D. The sequence came from a man aged 50 or older with acute or convalescent COVID-19. The sequencing sample was made of peripheral blood. CDR3 in amino acids: CASSFPQVSYNEQFF. The CDR3, as DNA: TGTGCCAGCAGTTTCCCGCAGGTCTCCTACAATGAGCAGTTCTTC.